The 13 T cell receptor beta chains presented below share a single source sample, sequenced in a study of blood T cell repertoires in COVID-19. The assay was immunoSEQ multiplex PCR, and TCRdb's table has in-frame clones only and misses some. This sample carries under 150,000 clones, around 81% of them seen once, and the ten largest clones take roughly 8%. Sequencing used peripheral blood. These receptors were collected from a human donor with acute or convalescent COVID-19. The donor label of this sample is uncertain.

This rearrangement joins TRBV19 to TRBJ2-2; TRBD2 aligns across 8 bases. J was trimmed by 2 bases and V by 3 bases; bases with no gene match: 11. This CDR3 spans 18 amino acids. Germline assignment: CDR1 LNHDA and CDR2 SQIVND (reference sequence). The CDR3 nucleotides read TGTGCCAGTAGTATCAAAGCGGGGGCCCTCTCAAACACCGGGGAGCTGTTTTTT. Its protein is CASSIKAGALSNTGELFF.

The J gene is TRBJ2-1, the V gene TRBV11-2, with D unclear. The CDR3 is 12 residues long. Germline lookup yields CDR1 SGHAT and CDR2 FQNNGV. V lost 7 bases and J 6 bases, leaving 10 bases between the germline ends. CDR3 coding DNA: TGTGCCAGCACCGCTATCCCCAATGAGCAGTTCTTC. Translating it yields CASTAIPNEQFF.

The genes are TRBV5-1 and TRBJ2-3, with 10 nucleotides matching TRBD2. The CDR3 extends over 16 amino acids. Losses at the gene ends were 5 bases for V and 2 bases for J; bases not matched to a gene: 8. CDR1 SGHRS and CDR2 YFSETQ come from the germline V gene. CDR3 in amino acids: CASRPRLAGNTDTQYF. The CDR3 DNA reads TGCGCCAGCAGACCCCGACTAGCGGGTAACACAGATACGCAGTATTTT. Variable domain in full (rest from reference TRBV5-1 and TRBJ2-3): KAGVTQTPRYLIKTRGQQVTLSCSPISGHRSVSWYQQTPGQGLQFLFEYFSETQRNKGNFPGRFSGRQFSNSRSEMNVSTLELGDSALYLCASRPRLAGNTDTQYFGPGTRLTVL.

The genes are TRBV7-2 and TRBJ2-3, with a tentative D call TRBD1 (5 bases). CDR3 length equals 19 residues. Deletions cut 1 base from V and 4 bases from J, with 24 bases between. Germline CDR1 and CDR2: SGHTA and FQGNSA. The CDR3 spells CASSLEANGKAGWADTQYF. The DNA for the CDR3 is TGTGCCAGCAGCTTAGAGGCCAATGGGAAGGCAGGGTGGGCAGATACGCAGTATTTT.

This clone was detected only once. The rearrangement links TRBV5-1 to TRBJ1-1; D is possibly TRBD1 (5 bases). This CDR3 region has 13 residues. V dropped 7 bases and J dropped 8 bases, with 18 bases sitting between them. Germline loops: CDR1 SGHRS, CDR2 YFSETQ. CDR3 coding DNA: TGCGCCAGCTTCCTCTTGGCGGGGGAGGAAGCTTTCTTT. This translates into CASFLLAGEEAFF.

This clone has only one observation. CDR3 bases: TGTGCCAGCAGTCTCCTAGGAACCGGGGAGCTGTTTTTT. Amino acids: CASSLLGTGELFF. The V call is TRBV5-6, the J call TRBJ2-2, with D uncertain. V gave up 5 bases and J gave up 5 bases, with 10 bases separating them. The CDR3 is 13 residues long. The V gene's germline CDR1 is SGHDT and CDR2 YYEEEE. The complete variable domain, with remaining parts taken from reference TRBV5-6 and TRBJ2-2, reads DAGVTQSPTHLIKTRGQQVTLRCSPKSGHDTVSWYQQALGQGPQFIFQYYEEEERQRGNFPDRFSGHQFPNYSSELNVNALLLGDSALYLCASSLLGTGELFFGEGSRLTVL.

V and J are TRBV24-1 and TRBJ2-1, with a possible D match to TRBD1 (6 bases). Germline V CDR1 and CDR2: KGHDR, SFDVKD. Trimming stripped 3 bases from V and 7 bases from J, with 12 bases between. This CDR3 spans 14 amino acids. The DNA of the CDR3 is TGTGCCACCAGTGATCCTGGCCAGGGGAATGAGCAGTTCTTC. This codes for CATSDPGQGNEQFF.

The chain employs TRBV25-1 and TRBJ2-7, with D perhaps matching TRBD1 (6 bases). V was trimmed by 4 bases and J by 2 bases, leaving 12 bases between them. CDR3 length: 14 amino acids. Germline CDR1 MGHDK, CDR2 SYGVNS. CDR3 sequence (DNA): TGTGCCAGCAGTGCCGGGACACCTCCCTACGAGCAGTACGTC. As protein: CASSAGTPPYEQYV.

This sequence joins TRBV11-1 and TRBJ1-1, with TRBD1 matching over 9 bases. Germline V lookup: CDR1 SGHAT, CDR2 FQDESV (reference sequence). This CDR3 has 12 amino acids. Trimming cost V 5 bases and J 10 bases; bases outside gene matches: 5. CDR3 loop: CASSGDRDRAFF. In DNA, the CDR3 is TGTGCCAGCAGCGGGGACAGGGATCGAGCTTTCTTT.

V and J are TRBV19 and TRBJ1-5, with a possible D match to TRBD1 (6 bases). The germline V and J ends were trimmed by 8 bases and 5 bases, with 10 bases remaining between them. CDR3 length: 12 amino acids. CDR1 and CDR2 (germline): LNHDA, SQIVND (reference sequence). The CDR3 sequence is CASSGDYQPQHF. The CDR3 coding sequence is TGTGCCAGTTCAGGGGATTATCAGCCCCAGCATTTT.

The chain is built from TRBV18 and TRBJ2-2, with D hard to call. This CDR3 region has 12 residues. Germline V gene data show CDR1 as KGHSH and CDR2 as LQKENI. The V end lost 6 bases, the J end lost 0 bases, and 2 bases lay between the germline ends. The CDR3 reads CASSTNTGELFF. CDR3 DNA sequence: TGTGCCAGCTCCACGAACACCGGGGAGCTGTTTTTT. Complete variable domain (other parts from reference TRBV18 and TRBJ2-2): NAGVMQNPRHLVRRRGQEARLRCSPMKGHSHVYWYRQLPEEGLKFMVYLQKENIIDESGMPKERFSAEFPKEGPSILRIQQVVRGDSAAYFCASSTNTGELFFGEGSRLTVL.

This clone appeared a single time. V usage is TRBV11-3 and J usage is TRBJ2-1; 9 nucleotides line up with TRBD1. Trimming cost V 1 base and J 5 bases; bases outside gene matches: 9. The CDR3 is 17 residues long. CDR1 is SGHNT and CDR2 is YENEEA in the germline V gene. The CDR3 here is CASSLGGTGGVHNEQFF. DNA for the CDR3: TGTGCCAGCAGCTTAGGAGGCACAGGGGGCGTACACAATGAGCAGTTCTTC.

The gene calls are TRBV11-2 and TRBJ1-5; weak D call: TRBD1 (5 bases). This CDR3 is built from 15 residues. CDR1 and CDR2 (germline): SGHAT, FQNNGV. V was trimmed by 4 bases and J by 3 bases, leaving 13 bases between them. The CDR3 loop is CASSWGQGDNQPQHF. In DNA form, the CDR3 reads TGTGCCAGCAGCTGGGGCCAAGGAGACAATCAGCCCCAGCATTTT. The full variable domain, in which reference TRBV11-2 and TRBJ1-5 provide the parts outside the CDR3, is EAGVAQSPRYKIIEKRQSVAFWCNPISGHATLYWYQQILGQGPKLLIQFQNNGVVDDSQLPKDRFSAERLKGVDSTLKIQPAKLEDSAVYLCASSWGQGDNQPQHFGDGTRLSIL.